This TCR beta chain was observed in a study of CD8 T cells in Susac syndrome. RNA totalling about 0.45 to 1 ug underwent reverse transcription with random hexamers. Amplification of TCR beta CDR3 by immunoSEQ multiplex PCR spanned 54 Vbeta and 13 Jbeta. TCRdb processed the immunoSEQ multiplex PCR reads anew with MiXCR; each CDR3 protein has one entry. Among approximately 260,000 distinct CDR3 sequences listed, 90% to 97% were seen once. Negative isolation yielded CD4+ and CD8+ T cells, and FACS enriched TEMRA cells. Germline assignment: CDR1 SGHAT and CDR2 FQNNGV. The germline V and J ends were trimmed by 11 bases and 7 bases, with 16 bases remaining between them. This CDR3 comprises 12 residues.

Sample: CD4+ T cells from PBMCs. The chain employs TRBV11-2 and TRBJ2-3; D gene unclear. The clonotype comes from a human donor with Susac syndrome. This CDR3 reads CAPGPDLYTQYF. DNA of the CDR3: TGTGCCCCCGGCCCGGACCTATATACGCAGTATTTT. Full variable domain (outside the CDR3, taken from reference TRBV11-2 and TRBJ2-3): EAGVAQSPRYKIIEKRQSVAFWCNPISGHATLYWYQQILGQGPKLLIQFQNNGVVDDSQLPKDRFSAERLKGVDSTLKIQPAKLEDSAVYLCAPGPDLYTQYFGPGTRLTVL.